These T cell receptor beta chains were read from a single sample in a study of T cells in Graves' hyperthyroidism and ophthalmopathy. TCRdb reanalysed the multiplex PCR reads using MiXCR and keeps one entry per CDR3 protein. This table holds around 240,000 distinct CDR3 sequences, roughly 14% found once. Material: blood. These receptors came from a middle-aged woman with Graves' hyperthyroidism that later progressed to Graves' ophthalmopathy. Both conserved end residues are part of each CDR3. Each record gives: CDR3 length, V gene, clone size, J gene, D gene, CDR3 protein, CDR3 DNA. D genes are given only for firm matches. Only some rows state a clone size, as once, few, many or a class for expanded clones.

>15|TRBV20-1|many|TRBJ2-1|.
CSAPRGGAGYNEQFF
TGCAGTGCTCCCCGTGGGGGTGCTGGTTACAATGAGCAGTTCTTC
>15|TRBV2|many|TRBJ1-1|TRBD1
CASRPGQGENTEAFF
TGTGCCAGCAGACCCGGACAGGGGGAAAACACTGAAGCTTTCTTT
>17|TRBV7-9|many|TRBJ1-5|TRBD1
CASSLGQGAVHNQPQHF
TGTGCCAGCAGCTTAGGACAGGGGGCCGTTCACAATCAGCCCCAGCATTTT
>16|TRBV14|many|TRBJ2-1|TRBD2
CASSLDGLADYNEQFF
TGTGCCAGCAGCCTTGATGGACTAGCGGACTACAATGAGCAGTTCTTC
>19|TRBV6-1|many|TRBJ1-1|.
CASSYFVTPPGIGNTEAFF
TGTGCCAGCAGTTACTTTGTTACCCCTCCGGGGATAGGAAACACTGAAGCTTTCTTT
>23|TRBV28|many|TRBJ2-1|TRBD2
CASSLFPVAGGLTGPRSYNEQFF
TGTGCCAGCAGTTTATTCCCCGTAGCGGGAGGGCTCACCGGTCCCAGAAGTTACAATGAGCAGTTCTTC
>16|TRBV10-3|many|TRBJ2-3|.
CAISDFGGQQTDTQYF
TGTGCCATCAGTGATTTCGGGGGACAGCAAACAGATACGCAGTATTTT
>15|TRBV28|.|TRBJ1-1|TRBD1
CASSFPGTGKTEAFF
TGTGCCAGCAGTTTTCCTGGGACAGGGAAGACTGAAGCTTTCTTT
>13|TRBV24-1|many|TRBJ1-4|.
CATSATADEKLFF
TGTGCCACCAGTGCGACAGCAGATGAAAAACTGTTTTTT
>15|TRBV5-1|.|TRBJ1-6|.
CASSLGHGDNSPLHF
TGCGCCAGCAGCTTGGGACACGGAGACAATTCACCCCTCCACTTT
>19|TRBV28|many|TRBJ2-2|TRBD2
CASSRLVWTSGRNTGELFF
TGTGCCAGCAGCCGACTTGTTTGGACTAGCGGGCGGAACACCGGGGAGCTGTTTTTT
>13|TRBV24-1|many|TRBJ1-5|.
CATSEGGNQPQHF
TGTGCCACCAGTGAGGGCGGGAATCAGCCCCAGCATTTT
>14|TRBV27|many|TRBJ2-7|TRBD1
CASSVQGLYYEQYF
TGTGCCAGCAGTGTACAGGGGCTCTATTACGAGCAGTACTTC
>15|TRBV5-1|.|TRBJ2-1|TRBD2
CASSLLAGIYNEQFF
TGCGCCAGCAGCTTACTAGCGGGTATTTACAATGAGCAGTTCTTC
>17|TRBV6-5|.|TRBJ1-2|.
CASSSSLRQLLNYGYTF
TGTGCCAGCAGTTCCTCCCTCCGACAGCTTCTTAACTATGGCTACACCTTC
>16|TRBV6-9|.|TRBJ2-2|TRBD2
CASSSLAGVNTGELVF
TGTGCCAGCAGTTCACTAGCGGGAGTAAACACCGGGGAGCTGGTTTTT
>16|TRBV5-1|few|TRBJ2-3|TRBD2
CASSLEAGGDTDTQYF
TGCGCCAGCAGCTTGGAGGCGGGAGGTGACACAGATACGCAGTATTTT
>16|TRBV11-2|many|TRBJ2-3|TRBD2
CASSLVRAGGPDTQYF
TGTGCCAGCAGCTTAGTCCGAGCGGGAGGGCCGGATACGCAGTATTTT
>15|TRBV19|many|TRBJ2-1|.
CASSTPGDSYNEQFF
TGTGCCAGCAGCACGCCGGGGGATTCCTACAATGAGCAGTTCTTC
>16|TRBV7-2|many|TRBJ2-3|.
CASSAIAGAFTDTQYF
TGTGCCAGCAGCGCCATCGCTGGCGCTTTCACAGATACGCAGTATTTT
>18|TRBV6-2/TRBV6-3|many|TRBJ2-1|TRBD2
CASSLSSSGRPFYNEQFF
TGTGCCAGCAGCCTCTCTTCCAGCGGGAGGCCCTTTTACAATGAGCAGTTCTTC
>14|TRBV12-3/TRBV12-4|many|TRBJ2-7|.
CASSLDGPSYEQYF
TGTGCCAGCAGTTTGGACGGCCCCTCCTACGAGCAGTACTTC
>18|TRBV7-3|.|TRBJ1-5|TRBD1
CASSLRTGDERSNQPQHF
TGTGCCAGCAGCTTACGGACAGGGGACGAAAGAAGCAATCAGCCCCAGCATTTT